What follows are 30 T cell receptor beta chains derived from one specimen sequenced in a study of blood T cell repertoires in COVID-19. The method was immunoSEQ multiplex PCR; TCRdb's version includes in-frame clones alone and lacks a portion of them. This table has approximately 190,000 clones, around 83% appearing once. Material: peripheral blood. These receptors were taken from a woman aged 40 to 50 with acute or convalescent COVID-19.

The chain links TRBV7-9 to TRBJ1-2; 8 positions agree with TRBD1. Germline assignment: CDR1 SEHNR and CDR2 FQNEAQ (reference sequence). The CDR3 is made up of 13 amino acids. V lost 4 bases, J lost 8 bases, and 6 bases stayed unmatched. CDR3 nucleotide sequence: TGTGCCAGCAGCTGGGGGACAGGCTCCGGCTACACCTTC. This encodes CASSWGTGSGYTF.

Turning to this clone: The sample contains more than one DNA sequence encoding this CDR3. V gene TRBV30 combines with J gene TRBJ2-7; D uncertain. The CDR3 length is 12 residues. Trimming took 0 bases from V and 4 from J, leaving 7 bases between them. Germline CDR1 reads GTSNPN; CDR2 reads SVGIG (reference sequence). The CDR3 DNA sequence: TGTGCCTGGAGTGTACTCGGTTACGAGCAGTACTTC. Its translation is CAWSVLGYEQYF.

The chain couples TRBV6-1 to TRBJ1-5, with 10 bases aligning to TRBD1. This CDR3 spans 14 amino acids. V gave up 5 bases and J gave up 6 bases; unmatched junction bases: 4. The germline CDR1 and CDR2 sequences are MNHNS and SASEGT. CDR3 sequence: CASSPDRGFQPQHF. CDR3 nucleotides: TGTGCCAGCAGTCCGGACAGGGGGTTTCAGCCCCAGCATTTT.

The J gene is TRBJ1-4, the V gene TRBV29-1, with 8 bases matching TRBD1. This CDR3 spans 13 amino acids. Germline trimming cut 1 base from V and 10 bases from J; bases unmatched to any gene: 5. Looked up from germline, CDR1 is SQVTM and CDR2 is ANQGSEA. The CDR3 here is CSVEGQGSGKLFF. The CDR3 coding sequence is TGCAGCGTTGAAGGACAGGGGTCCGGAAAACTGTTTTTT. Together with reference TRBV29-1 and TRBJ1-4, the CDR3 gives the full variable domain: SAVISQKPSRDICQRGTSLTIQCQVDSQVTMMFWYRQQPGQSLTLIATANQGSEATYESGFVIDKFPISRPNLTFSTLTVSNMSPEDSSIYLCSVEGQGSGKLFFGSGTQLSVL.

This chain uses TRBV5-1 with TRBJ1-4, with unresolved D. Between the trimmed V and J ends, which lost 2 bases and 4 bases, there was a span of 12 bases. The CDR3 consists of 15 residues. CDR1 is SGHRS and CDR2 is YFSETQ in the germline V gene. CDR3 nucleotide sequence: TGCGCCAGCAGCTTTGGCCGGGTCAGTAATGAAAAACTGTTTTTT. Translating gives CASSFGRVSNEKLFF.

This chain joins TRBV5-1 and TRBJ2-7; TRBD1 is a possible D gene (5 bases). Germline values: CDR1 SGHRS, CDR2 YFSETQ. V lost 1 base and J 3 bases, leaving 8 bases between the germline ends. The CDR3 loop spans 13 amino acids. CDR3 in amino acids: CASSLLDSYEQYF. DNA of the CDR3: TGCGCCAGCAGCTTGCTAGACAGCTACGAGCAGTACTTC.

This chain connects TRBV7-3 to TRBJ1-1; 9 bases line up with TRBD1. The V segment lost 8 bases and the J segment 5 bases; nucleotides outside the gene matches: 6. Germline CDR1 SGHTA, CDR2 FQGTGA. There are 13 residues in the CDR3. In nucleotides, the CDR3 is TGTGCCAGCGGGGACAGGGTTCGAACTGAAGCTTTCTTT. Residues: CASGDRVRTEAFF.

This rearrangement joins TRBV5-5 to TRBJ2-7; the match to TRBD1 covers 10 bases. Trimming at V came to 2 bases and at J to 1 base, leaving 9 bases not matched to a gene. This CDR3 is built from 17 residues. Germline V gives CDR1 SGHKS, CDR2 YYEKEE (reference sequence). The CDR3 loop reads CASSLRVPGQGSYEQYF. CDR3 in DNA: TGTGCCAGCAGCTTAAGGGTCCCGGGACAGGGGTCCTACGAGCAGTACTTC.

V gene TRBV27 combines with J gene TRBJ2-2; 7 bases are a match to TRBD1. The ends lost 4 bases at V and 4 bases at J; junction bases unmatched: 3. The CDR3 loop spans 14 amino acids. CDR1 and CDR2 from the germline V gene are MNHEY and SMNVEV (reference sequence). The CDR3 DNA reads TGTGCCAGCAGTTACAGGGGAGTCACCGGGGAGCTGTTTTTT. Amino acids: CASSYRGVTGELFF.

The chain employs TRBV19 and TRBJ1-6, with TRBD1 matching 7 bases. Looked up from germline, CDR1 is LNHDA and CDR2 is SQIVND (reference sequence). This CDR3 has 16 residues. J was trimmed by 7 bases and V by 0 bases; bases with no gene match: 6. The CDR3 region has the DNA TGTGCCAGTAGTATAGATGGAGGCAGGGGGAATTCACCCCTCCACTTT. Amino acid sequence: CASSIDGGRGNSPLHF.

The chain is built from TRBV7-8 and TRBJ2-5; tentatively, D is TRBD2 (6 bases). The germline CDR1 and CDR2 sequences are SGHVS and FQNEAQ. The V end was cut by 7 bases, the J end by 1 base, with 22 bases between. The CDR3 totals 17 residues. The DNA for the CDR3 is TGTGCCAGCACCCGAGCTTTCGGGAGCAGGAGCCAAGAGACCCAGTACTTC. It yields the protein CASTRAFGSRSQETQYF.

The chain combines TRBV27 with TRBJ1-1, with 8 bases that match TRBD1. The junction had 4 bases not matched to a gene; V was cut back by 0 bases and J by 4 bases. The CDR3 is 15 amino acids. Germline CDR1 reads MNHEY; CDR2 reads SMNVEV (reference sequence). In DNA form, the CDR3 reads TGTGCCAGCAGTTTATCGGACAGGGCGAGCACTGAAGCTTTCTTT. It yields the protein CASSLSDRASTEAFF.

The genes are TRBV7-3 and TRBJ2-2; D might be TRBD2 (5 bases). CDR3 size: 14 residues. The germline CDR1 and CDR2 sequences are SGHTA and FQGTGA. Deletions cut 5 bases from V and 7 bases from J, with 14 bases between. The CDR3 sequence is CASSLWGSGGELFF. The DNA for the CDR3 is TGTGCCAGCAGCCTATGGGGAAGCGGCGGGGAGCTGTTTTTT. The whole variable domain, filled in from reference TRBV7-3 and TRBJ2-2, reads GAGVSQTPSNKVTEKGKYVELRCDPISGHTALYWYRQSLGQGPEFLIYFQGTGAADDSGLPNDRFFAVRPEGSVSTLKIQRTERGDSAVYLCASSLWGSGGELFFGEGSRLTVL.

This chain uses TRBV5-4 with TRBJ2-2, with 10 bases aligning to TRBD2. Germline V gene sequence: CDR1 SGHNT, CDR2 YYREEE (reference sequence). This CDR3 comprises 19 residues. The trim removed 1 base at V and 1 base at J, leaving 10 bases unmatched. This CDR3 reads CASSLSVWASGGNTGELFF. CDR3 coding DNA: TGTGCCAGCAGCTTGTCCGTCTGGGCTAGCGGGGGGAACACCGGGGAGCTGTTTTTT.

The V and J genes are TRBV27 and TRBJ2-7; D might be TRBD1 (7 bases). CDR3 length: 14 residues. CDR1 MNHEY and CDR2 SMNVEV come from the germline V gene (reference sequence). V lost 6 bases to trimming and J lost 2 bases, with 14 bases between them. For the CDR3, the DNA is TGTGCCAGCAGGCGTCGCGGGACAGCCTACGAGCAGTACTTC. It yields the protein CASRRRGTAYEQYF.

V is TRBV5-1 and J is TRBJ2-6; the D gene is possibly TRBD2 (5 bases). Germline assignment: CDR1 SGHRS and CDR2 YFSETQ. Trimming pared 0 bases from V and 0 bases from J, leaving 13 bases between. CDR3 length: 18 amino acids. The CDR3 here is CASSLERPGSSGANVLTF. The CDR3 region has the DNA TGCGCCAGCAGCTTGGAGCGACCGGGGAGCTCTGGGGCCAACGTCCTGACTTTC.

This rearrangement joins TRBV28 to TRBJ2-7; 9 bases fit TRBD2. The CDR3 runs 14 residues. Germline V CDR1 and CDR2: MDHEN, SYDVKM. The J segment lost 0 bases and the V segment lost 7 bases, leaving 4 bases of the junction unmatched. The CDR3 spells CASIWRGGSYEQYF. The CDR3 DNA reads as TGTGCCAGCATTTGGCGGGGGGGCTCCTACGAGCAGTACTTC.

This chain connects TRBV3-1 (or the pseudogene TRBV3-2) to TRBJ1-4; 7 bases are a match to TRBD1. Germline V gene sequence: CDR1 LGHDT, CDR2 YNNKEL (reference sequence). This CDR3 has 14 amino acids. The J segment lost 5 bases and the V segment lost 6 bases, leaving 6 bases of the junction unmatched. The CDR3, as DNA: TGTGCCAGCAGTGCGGACAGGAGAAATGAAAAACTGTTTTTT. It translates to CASSADRRNEKLFF.

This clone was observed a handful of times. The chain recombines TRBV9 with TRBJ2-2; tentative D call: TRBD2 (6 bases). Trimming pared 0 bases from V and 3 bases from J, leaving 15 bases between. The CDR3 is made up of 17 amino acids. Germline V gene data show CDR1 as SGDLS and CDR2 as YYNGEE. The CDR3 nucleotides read TGTGCCAGCAGCGTAGGGAGGGAGAGACCAGACACCGGGGAGCTGTTTTTT. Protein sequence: CASSVGRERPDTGELFF. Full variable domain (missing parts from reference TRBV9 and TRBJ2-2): DSGVTQTPKHLITATGQRVTLRCSPRSGDLSVYWYQQSLDQGLQFLIQYYNGEERAKGNILERFSAQQFPDLHSELNLSSLELGDSALYFCASSVGRERPDTGELFFGEGSRLTVL.

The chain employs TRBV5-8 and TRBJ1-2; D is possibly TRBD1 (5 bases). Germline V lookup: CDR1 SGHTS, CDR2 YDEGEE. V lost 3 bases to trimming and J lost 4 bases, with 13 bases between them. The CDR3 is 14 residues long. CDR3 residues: CASSWSGGSYGYTF. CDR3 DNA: TGTGCCAGCAGCTGGTCCGGGGGAAGCTATGGCTACACCTTC.

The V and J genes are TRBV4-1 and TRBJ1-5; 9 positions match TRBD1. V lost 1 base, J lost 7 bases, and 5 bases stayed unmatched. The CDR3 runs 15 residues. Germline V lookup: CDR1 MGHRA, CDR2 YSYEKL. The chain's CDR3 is CASSQAQTGGQPQHF. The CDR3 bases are TGCGCCAGCAGCCAAGCCCAAACAGGGGGCCAGCCCCAGCATTTT.

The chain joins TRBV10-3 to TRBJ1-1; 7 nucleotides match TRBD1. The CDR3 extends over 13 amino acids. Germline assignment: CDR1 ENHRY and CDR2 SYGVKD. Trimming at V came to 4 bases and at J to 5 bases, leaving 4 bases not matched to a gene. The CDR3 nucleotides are TGTGCCATCAGTGTTGCAGGGGGGACTGAAGCTTTCTTT. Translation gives CAISVAGGTEAFF.

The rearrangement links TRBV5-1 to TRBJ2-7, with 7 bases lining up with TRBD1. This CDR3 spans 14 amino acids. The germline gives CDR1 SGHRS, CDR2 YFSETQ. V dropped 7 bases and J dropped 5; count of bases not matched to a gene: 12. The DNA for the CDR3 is TGCGCCAGCCATCGACAGGGAATTTTGGACGAGCAGTACTTC. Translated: CASHRQGILDEQYF.

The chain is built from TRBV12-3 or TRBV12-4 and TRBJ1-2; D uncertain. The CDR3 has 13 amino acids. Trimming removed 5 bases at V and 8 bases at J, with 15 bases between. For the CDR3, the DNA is TGTGCCAGCAGTCACCTCCATGGAGACGGCTACACCTTC. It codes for CASSHLHGDGYTF.

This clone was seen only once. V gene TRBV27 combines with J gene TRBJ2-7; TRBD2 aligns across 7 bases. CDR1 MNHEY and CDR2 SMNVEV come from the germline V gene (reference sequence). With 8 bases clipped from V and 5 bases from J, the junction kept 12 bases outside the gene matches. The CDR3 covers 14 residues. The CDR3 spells CASRTMGGGHEQYF. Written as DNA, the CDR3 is TGTGCCAGCCGGACTATGGGGGGGGGTCACGAGCAGTACTTC.

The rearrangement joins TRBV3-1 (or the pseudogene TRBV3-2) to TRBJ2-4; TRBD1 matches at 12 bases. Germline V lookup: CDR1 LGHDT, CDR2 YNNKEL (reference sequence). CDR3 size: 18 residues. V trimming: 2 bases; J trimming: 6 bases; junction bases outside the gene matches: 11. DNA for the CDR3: TGTGCCAGCAGCCAAAGTCCACCGGGACAGGGGGCAGGAAACATTCAGTACTTC. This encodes CASSQSPPGQGAGNIQYF.

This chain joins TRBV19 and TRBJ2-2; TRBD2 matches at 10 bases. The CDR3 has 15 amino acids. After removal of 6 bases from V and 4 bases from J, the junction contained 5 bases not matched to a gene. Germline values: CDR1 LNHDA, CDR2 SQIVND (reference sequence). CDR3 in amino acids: CASRALAGVTGELFF. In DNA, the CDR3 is TGTGCCAGTAGGGCCCTAGCGGGGGTCACCGGGGAGCTGTTTTTT.

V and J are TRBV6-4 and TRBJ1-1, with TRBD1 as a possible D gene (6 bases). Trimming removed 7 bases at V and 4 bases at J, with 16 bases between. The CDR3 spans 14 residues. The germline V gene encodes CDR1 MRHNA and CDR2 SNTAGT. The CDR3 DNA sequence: TGTGCCAGCAACCCGGGAACAGGGCTCACTGAAGCTTTCTTT. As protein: CASNPGTGLTEAFF.

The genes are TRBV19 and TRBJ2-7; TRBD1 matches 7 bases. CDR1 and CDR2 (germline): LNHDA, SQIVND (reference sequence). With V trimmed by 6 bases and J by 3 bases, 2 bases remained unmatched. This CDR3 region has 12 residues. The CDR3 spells CASRQGFYEQYF. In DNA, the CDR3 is TGTGCCAGTAGACAGGGGTTCTACGAGCAGTACTTC.

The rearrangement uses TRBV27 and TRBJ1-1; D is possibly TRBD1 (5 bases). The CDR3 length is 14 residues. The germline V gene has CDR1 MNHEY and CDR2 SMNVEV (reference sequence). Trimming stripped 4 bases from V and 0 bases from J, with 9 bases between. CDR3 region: CASSSPTVNTEAFF. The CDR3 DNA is TGTGCCAGCAGTTCCCCGACAGTGAACACTGAAGCTTTCTTT.